The clone carrying this TCR beta chain came up a few times. No antigen is known for it. The sample originates from a study of T cells in Graves' hyperthyroidism and ophthalmopathy. General study results and limits: The model predicted ophthalmopathy a median roughly six months before onset.

This CDR3 has 16 residues. Per germline, CDR1 LNHDA and CDR2 SQIVND (reference sequence). V shed 4 bases and J shed 2 bases, with 12 bases lying between them. Amplification yielded TCR beta CDR3 regions, with RNA transcripts as the source. In the first-round RT-PCR of the TCR CDR3, the HTBI primer set was used. TCRdb reprocessed the multiplex PCR reads with MiXCR, giving one entry per CDR3 protein. The data show around 440,000 distinct CDR3 sequences, 15% to 17% seen once. The sequence came from a woman aged 18 to 35 with Graves' hyperthyroidism. The gene calls are TRBV19 and TRBJ2-6, with D uncertain. The sequencing sample was made of blood. The CDR3 loop reads CASSKTAPAGANVLTF. Here the CDR3 DNA reads TGTGCCAGTAGTAAAACCGCGCCGGCTGGGGCCAACGTCCTGACTTTC.